This T cell receptor beta chain is from a study of shared clonotypes between healthy human individuals. Study overall: Ranging from 18 to 49 in age, donors were a couple of women and three men. Donors had three CD4 naive, three CD4 memory, two CD8 naive and one CD8 memory plate apiece.

This clone was counted a single time. Its antigen is still unknown. Notes on the study in general: Some naive CD4 clonotypes, roughly 4.8%, turned up in common across several donors.

Assay used: immunoSEQ multiplex PCR; TCRdb lists only in-frame clones, some missing. The sample holds over a million clones, 75% seen once. Sequenced: memory CD4+ T cells sorted from blood. Indicated subset: CD45RA-negative fraction. The TCR was taken from a man in his late teens or twenties in good health.

The CDR3 DNA sequence: TGTGCCAGCAGCTTATCTGGGACTAGCGTTTCCGGGGAGCTGTTTTTT. This sequence encodes CASSLSGTSVSGELFF. The J gene is TRBJ2-2, the V gene TRBV7-9; 10 bases agree with TRBD2. CDR1 is SEHNR and CDR2 is FQNEAQ in the germline V gene (reference sequence). V shed 2 bases and J 6 bases; nucleotides not matched to a gene: 6. There are 16 residues in the CDR3.